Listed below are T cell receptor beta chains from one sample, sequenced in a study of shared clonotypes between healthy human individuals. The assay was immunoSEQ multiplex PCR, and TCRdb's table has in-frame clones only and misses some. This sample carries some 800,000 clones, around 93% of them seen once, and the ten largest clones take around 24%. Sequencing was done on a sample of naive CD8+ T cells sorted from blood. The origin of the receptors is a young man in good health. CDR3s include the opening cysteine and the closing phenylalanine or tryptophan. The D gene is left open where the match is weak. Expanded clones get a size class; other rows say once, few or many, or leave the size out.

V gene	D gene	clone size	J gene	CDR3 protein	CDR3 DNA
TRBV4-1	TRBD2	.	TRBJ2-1	CASSHQAGESLPEQFF	TGCGCCAGCAGCCACCAGGCGGGGGAATCTTTACCGGAGCAGTTCTTC
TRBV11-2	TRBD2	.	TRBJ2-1	CASSFFGAGGPRNEQFF	TGTGCCAGCAGCTTTTTCGGGGCGGGAGGGCCGAGAAATGAGCAGTTCTTC
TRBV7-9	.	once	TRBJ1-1	CASSSHSDTEAFF	TGTGCCAGCAGTTCCCACTCCGACACTGAAGCTTTCTTT
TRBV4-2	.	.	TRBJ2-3	CASRSAGVNTDTQYF	TGTGCCAGCAGATCGGCAGGAGTAAACACAGATACGCAGTATTTT
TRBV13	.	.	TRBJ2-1	CASSLEIGLADNEQFF	TGTGCCAGCAGCTTAGAGATCGGGCTAGCCGACAATGAGCAGTTCTTC
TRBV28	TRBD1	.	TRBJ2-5	CASSASPRGLQETQYF	TGTGCCAGCAGTGCTTCCCCCAGGGGGCTCCAAGAGACCCAGTACTTC
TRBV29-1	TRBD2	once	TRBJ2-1	CSVILAGGIYNEQFF	TGCAGCGTGATACTAGCGGGAGGGATTTACAATGAGCAGTTCTTC
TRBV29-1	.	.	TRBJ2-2	CSVIGPGATGELFF	TGCAGCGTTATAGGCCCGGGGGCCACCGGGGAGCTGTTTTTT
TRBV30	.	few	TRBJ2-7	CAWIVPPLREQYF	TGTGCCTGGATAGTTCCCCCACTCCGCGAGCAGTACTTC
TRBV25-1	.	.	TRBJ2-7	CASSDSYEQYF	TGTGCCAGCAGTGACTCCTACGAGCAGTACTTC
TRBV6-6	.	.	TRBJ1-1	CASSLTVNTEAFF	TGTGCCAGCAGTTTGACAGTGAACACTGAAGCTTTCTTT
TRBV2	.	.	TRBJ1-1	CASSEARNTEAFF	TGTGCCAGCAGTGAAGCGCGGAACACTGAAGCTTTCTTT
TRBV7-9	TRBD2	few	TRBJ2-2	CASSRSLAGEKDTGELFF	TGTGCCAGCAGCCGCTCGCTAGCGGGAGAGAAGGACACCGGGGAGCTGTTTTTT
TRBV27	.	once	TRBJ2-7	CASSLSRASEQYF	TGTGCCAGCAGTTTATCGAGAGCATCCGAGCAGTACTTC
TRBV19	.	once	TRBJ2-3	CASGGWPDTQYF	TGTGCCAGTGGTGGGTGGCCAGATACGCAGTATTTT
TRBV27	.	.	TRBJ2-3	CASSSRAGQGFVTDTQYF	TGTGCCAGCAGTTCGCGGGCAGGGCAAGGTTTCGTCACAGATACGCAGTATTTT
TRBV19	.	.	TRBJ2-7	CASSRQGAYEQYF	TGTGCCAGTAGTAGGCAGGGCGCCTACGAGCAGTACTTC
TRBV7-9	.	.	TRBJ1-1	CASSLSGGGTEAFF	TGTGCCAGCAGCTTATCCGGGGGCGGCACTGAAGCTTTCTTT
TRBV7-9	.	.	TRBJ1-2	CASSLAVVPRGYGYTF	TGTGCCAGCAGCTTAGCGGTGGTCCCAAGGGGCTATGGCTACACCTTC
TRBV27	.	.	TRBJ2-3	CASRIPIGGKSTDTQYF	TGTGCCAGCAGAATACCCATTGGCGGGAAGAGCACAGATACGCAGTATTTT
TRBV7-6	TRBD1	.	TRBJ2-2	CASSLGGGGNTGELFF	TGTGCCAGCAGCTTAGGAGGGGGCGGGAACACCGGGGAGCTGTTTTTT
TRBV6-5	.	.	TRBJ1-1	CASSYGGATEAFF	TGTGCCAGCAGTTACGGCGGGGCCACTGAAGCTTTCTTT
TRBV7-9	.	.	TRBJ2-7	CASSLDTGNYEQYF	TGTGCCAGCAGCTTAGATACGGGAAATTACGAGCAGTACTTC
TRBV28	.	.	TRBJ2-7	CASSFTRSYEQYF	TGTGCCAGCAGTTTCACCAGGTCCTACGAGCAGTACTTC
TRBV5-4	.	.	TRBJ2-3	CASSGIGADTQYF	TGTGCCAGCAGCGGGATAGGGGCAGATACGCAGTATTTT
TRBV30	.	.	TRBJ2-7	CAWSVSGHEQYF	TGTGCCTGGAGTGTATCAGGGCACGAGCAGTACTTC
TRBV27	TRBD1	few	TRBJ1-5	CASRLQGGNQPQHF	TGTGCCAGCAGACTCCAGGGGGGCAATCAGCCCCAGCATTTT
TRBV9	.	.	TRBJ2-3	CASSLGVSGSTDTQYF	TGTGCCAGCAGCCTAGGGGTTAGCGGCAGCACAGATACGCAGTATTTT
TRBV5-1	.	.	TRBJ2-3	CASSLAVLRTDTQYF	TGCGCCAGCAGCTTGGCCGTCCTTCGCACAGATACGCAGTATTTT
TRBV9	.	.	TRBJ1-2	CASSEGELYGYTF	TGTGCCAGCAGTGAGGGGGAGTTGTATGGCTACACCTTC
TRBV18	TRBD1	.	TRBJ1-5	CASSQTGQMSNQPQHF	TGTGCCAGCTCACAAACGGGACAGATGAGCAATCAGCCCCAGCATTTT
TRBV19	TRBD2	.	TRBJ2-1	CASSILAGGSYNEQFF	TGTGCCAGTAGTATTCTAGCGGGAGGGTCATACAATGAGCAGTTCTTC
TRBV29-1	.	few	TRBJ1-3	CSVGGTGNTIYF	TGCAGCGTTGGGGGGACTGGAAACACCATATATTTT
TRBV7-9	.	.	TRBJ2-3	CASSRVGGTQYF	TGTGCCAGCAGCCGCGTGGGGGGTACGCAGTATTTT
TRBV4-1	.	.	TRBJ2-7	CASSQTATSSYEQYF	TGCGCCAGCAGCCAAACAGCTACCAGCTCCTACGAGCAGTACTTC
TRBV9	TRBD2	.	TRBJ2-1	CASSAGLAGERNEQFF	TGTGCCAGCAGCGCGGGGCTAGCGGGAGAAAGGAATGAGCAGTTCTTC
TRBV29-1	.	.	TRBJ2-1	CSVEARRGEQFF	TGCAGCGTTGAGGCCCGAAGAGGTGAGCAGTTCTTC
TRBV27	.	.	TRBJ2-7	CASSASSYEQYF	TGTGCCAGCAGTGCCAGCTCCTACGAGCAGTACTTC
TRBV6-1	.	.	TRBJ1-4	CASSESGTTNEKLFF	TGTGCCAGCAGTGAATCCGGGACAACTAATGAAAAACTGTTTTTT
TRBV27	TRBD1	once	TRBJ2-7	CASSLSGQGSYEQYF	TGTGCCAGCAGTTTATCTGGACAGGGCTCCTACGAGCAGTACTTC
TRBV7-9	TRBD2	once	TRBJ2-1	CASSSITGLAGAVNEQFF	TGTGCCAGCAGCTCGATAACTGGACTAGCGGGAGCAGTCAATGAGCAGTTCTTC
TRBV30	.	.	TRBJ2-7	CASTDRSYEQYF	TGTGCCTCCACGGACCGATCCTACGAGCAGTACTTC
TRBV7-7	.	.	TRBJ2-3	CASSRSGTDTQYF	TGTGCTAGCAGTCGCTCAGGCACAGATACGCAGTATTTT
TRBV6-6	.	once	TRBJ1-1	CASSYTGFTEAFF	TGTGCCAGCAGTTACACAGGGTTCACTGAAGCTTTCTTT
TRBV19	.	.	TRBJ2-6	CASSKSFGANVLTF	TGTGCCAGTAGTAAAAGTTTTGGGGCCAACGTCCTGACTTTC
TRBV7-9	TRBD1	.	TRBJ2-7	CASSFIQGANEQYF	TGTGCCAGCAGCTTTATACAGGGGGCCAACGAGCAGTACTTC
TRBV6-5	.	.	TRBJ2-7	CATMGITYEQYF	TGTGCCACCATGGGCATCACCTACGAGCAGTACTTC
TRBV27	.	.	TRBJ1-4	CASSLSRQSRKLFF	TGTGCCAGCAGTTTATCTCGACAGAGCAGAAAACTGTTTTTT
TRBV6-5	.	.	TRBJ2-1	CASSLDSANLNEQFF	TGTGCCAGCAGTTTAGATTCGGCTAACCTCAATGAGCAGTTCTTC